Listed here are 6 T cell receptor beta chains from one sample, sequenced in a study of graft-versus-host responses after intestinal transplantation. The repertoire was sequenced with immunoSEQ multiplex PCR; TCRdb's copy has only in-frame clones and lacks some. The table lists 13,000 to 15,000 clones, 30% to 40% of them singletons. Co-plated with some 200,000 CFSE-labeled responder cells were some 200,000 irradiated, violet-dye-labeled stimulator cells. The source material was alloreactive CD8+ T cells from a mixed lymphocyte reaction culture, sampled before intestinal transplant. Documented subset: CFSE-low proliferating T cells sorted from roughly six-day pre-transplant mixed lymphocyte reaction (GvH or HvG direction). Source of these receptors: a human patient who received an intestinal transplant.

This rearrangement joins TRBV30 to TRBJ1-2, with 10 bases fitting TRBD1. Germline CDR1 and CDR2: GTSNPN and SVGIG (reference sequence). CDR3 size: 15 residues. Trimming took 2 bases from V and 3 from J; bases not matched to a gene: 6. In nucleotides, the CDR3 is TGTGCCTGGAGTACCGGGACAGGGGACCACTATGGCTACACCTTC. Translation: CAWSTGTGDHYGYTF.

The chain recombines TRBV29-1 with TRBJ2-7, with 12 positions matching TRBD2. Unmatched junction bases numbered 6, after V lost 2 bases and J lost 4 bases. CDR1 SQVTM and CDR2 ANQGSEA come from the germline V gene. This CDR3 region has 15 residues. DNA of the CDR3: TGCAGCGTTGAAAAGGCTAGCGGGGGGGGTTACGAGCAGTACTTC. Translation: CSVEKASGGGYEQYF.

This clone has only one observation. The chain employs TRBV7-2 and TRBJ2-1; 9 bases map to TRBD1. Germline V gene sequence: CDR1 SGHTA, CDR2 FQGNSA. The ends lost 3 bases at V and 1 base at J; junction bases unmatched: 4. This CDR3 contains 16 residues. CDR3 bases: TGTGCCAGCAGCTTCGTCGGGACAGGGTCCTACAATGAGCAGTTCTTC. It yields the protein CASSFVGTGSYNEQFF. The complete variable domain, with remaining parts taken from reference TRBV7-2 and TRBJ2-1, reads GAGVSQSPSNKVTEKGKDVELRCDPISGHTALYWYRQSLGQGLEFLIYFQGNSAPDKSGLPSDRFSAERTGGSVSTLTIQRTQQEDSAVYLCASSFVGTGSYNEQFFGPGTRLTVL.

This clone occurred a few times. This chain connects TRBV19 to TRBJ1-1; D is undetermined. Germline V CDR1 and CDR2: LNHDA, SQIVND (reference sequence). There are 14 residues in the CDR3. Trimming cost V 5 bases and J 2 bases, with 12 bases left between them. The CDR3 spells CASSFGVGNTEAFF. CDR3 DNA: TGTGCCAGTAGTTTCGGGGTGGGCAACACTGAAGCTTTCTTT. The entire variable domain, with the rest obtained from reference TRBV19 and TRBJ1-1, is as follows: DGGITQSPKYLFRKEGQNVTLSCEQNLNHDAMYWYRQDPGQGLRLIYYSQIVNDFQKGDIAEGYSVSREKKESFPLTVTSAQKNPTAFYLCASSFGVGNTEAFFGQGTRLTVV.

The chain is built from TRBV5-2 and TRBJ1-2. TRBV5-2 is deemed a pseudogene. The CDR3 loop spans 16 amino acids. CDR3 bases: TGTGCCAGCAAGACGCAGCGAGTACGAAAGACCTATGGCTACACCTTC. It yields the protein CASKTQRVRKTYGYTF.

As DNA, the CDR3 is TGTGCCAGCAGTTACGGGGTTACAGGATATGGCTACACCTTC. It translates to CASSYGVTGYGYTF. This chain uses TRBV6-6 with TRBJ1-2, with a tentative D call TRBD1 (5 bases). CDR3 length equals 14 residues. From germline, CDR1 is MNHNY and CDR2 SVGAGI (reference sequence). V was pared by 2 bases and J by 5 bases, with 12 bases between.